Below, 9 T cell receptor beta chains from the same sample are listed, as sequenced in a study of T cell responses to AZD1222 COVID-19 vaccine. The assay was immunoSEQ multiplex PCR, and TCRdb's table has in-frame clones only and misses some. The sample includes some 86,000 clones, approximately 80% of them seen just once. The sequences come from peripheral blood, collected on day 0 of AZD1222 vaccination. The origin of the receptors is an adult in good health.

The chain has TRBV4-1 and TRBJ1-6; no definite D call. With 0 bases removed from V and 9 bases from J, the gap between germline ends came to 15 bases. This CDR3 contains 16 residues. Germline V gene sequence: CDR1 MGHRA, CDR2 YSYEKL. Here the CDR3 reads CASSQDPISHGSPLHF. CDR3 in DNA: TGCGCCAGCAGCCAAGATCCCATCAGTCACGGTTCACCCCTCCACTTT.

The chain uses TRBV3-1 (or the pseudogene TRBV3-2) and TRBJ2-7, with no clear D. The length of the CDR3 is 11 residues. The V gene lost 1 base and the J gene lost 6 bases, with 4 bases spanning the gap. Per the germline V gene, CDR1 is LGHDT and CDR2 is YNNKEL (reference sequence). CDR3 DNA: TGTGCCAGCAGCCAAGCTGGCGAGCAGTACTTC. It encodes CASSQAGEQYF.

The chain has TRBV19 and TRBJ2-1, with 11 bases lining up with TRBD2. The CDR3 spans 17 residues. Trimming at V came to 8 bases and at J to 0 bases, leaving 9 bases not matched to a gene. Looked up from germline, CDR1 is LNHDA and CDR2 is SQIVND (reference sequence). The DNA of the CDR3 is TGTGCCAGTCGTGGGACTAGCGGACTTCTCTCCTACAATGAGCAGTTCTTC. Protein: CASRGTSGLLSYNEQFF.

The chain links TRBV11-2 to TRBJ2-1; D may be TRBD2 (5 bases). Trimming stripped 1 base from V and 4 bases from J, with 20 bases between. CDR3 length: 18 amino acids. Germline CDR1 reads SGHAT; CDR2 reads FQNNGV. The CDR3 DNA follows: TGTGCCAGCAGCTTAGGGGGTGTTGGCTGGAGGTCTTACAATGAGCAGTTCTTC. This codes for CASSLGGVGWRSYNEQFF.

V usage is TRBV10-3 and J usage is TRBJ2-1; possibly TRBD1 or TRBD2 for D (6 bases each). Germline values: CDR1 ENHRY, CDR2 SYGVKD. Trimming cost V 0 bases and J 9 bases, with 15 bases left between them. The CDR3 sequence is 15 residues long. DNA for the CDR3: TGTGCCATCAGTGAGTCCCTTGGGGGGCGGACTGAGCAGTTCTTC. Its protein is CAISESLGGRTEQFF.

This rearrangement joins TRBV30 to TRBJ2-2, with a tentative D call TRBD1 (6 bases). The CDR3 runs to 15 residues. CDR1 GTSNPN and CDR2 SVGIG come from the germline V gene (reference sequence). The germline V and J ends were trimmed by 1 base and 9 bases, with 18 bases remaining between them. This CDR3 is CAWSATGWGIRELFF. CDR3 nucleotide sequence: TGTGCCTGGAGTGCCACAGGGTGGGGAATCAGGGAGCTGTTTTTT. Supplemented by reference TRBV30 and TRBJ2-2, the full variable domain reads SQTIHQWPATLVQPVGSPLSLECTVEGTSNPNLYWYRQAAGRGLQLLFYSVGIGQISSEVPQNLSASRPQDRQFILSSKKLLLSDSGFYLCAWSATGWGIRELFFGEGSRLTVL.

The chain has TRBV11-2 and TRBJ1-5; weak D call: TRBD1 (5 bases). This CDR3 has 15 amino acids. Trimming shortened V by 3 bases and J by 0 bases, and 9 bases separated the two germline ends. Germline V CDR1 and CDR2: SGHAT, FQNNGV. The CDR3: CASSLGVLSNQPQHF. The CDR3 DNA sequence: TGTGCCAGCAGCTTGGGGGTCCTTAGCAATCAGCCCCAGCATTTT.

V is TRBV5-1 and J is TRBJ2-3; D gene uncertain. The ends were cut back, 1 base at V and 0 bases at J, with 9 bases in the middle. The CDR3 has 15 amino acids. Germline V gene sequence: CDR1 SGHRS, CDR2 YFSETQ. CDR3 coding DNA: TGCGCCAGCAGCTTGACAGAGGCTAGCACAGATACGCAGTATTTT. Its protein is CASSLTEASTDTQYF.

The V gene is TRBV19, the J gene TRBJ1-3; D may be TRBD1 (5 bases). V lost 3 bases to trimming and J lost 1 base, with 7 bases between them. Germline loops: CDR1 LNHDA, CDR2 SQIVND (reference sequence). The CDR3 runs to 14 residues. This CDR3 reads CASSMGGSGNTIYF. As DNA, the CDR3 is TGTGCCAGTAGTATGGGGGGTTCTGGAAACACCATATATTTT. The complete variable domain, with remaining parts taken from reference TRBV19 and TRBJ1-3, reads DGGITQSPKYLFRKEGQNVTLSCEQNLNHDAMYWYRQDPGQGLRLIYYSQIVNDFQKGDIAEGYSVSREKKESFPLTVTSAQKNPTAFYLCASSMGGSGNTIYFGEGSWLTVV.